This T cell receptor (beta chain) is from a study of CXCR3-negative and CXCR3-positive naive CD8 T cells. A note on this clonotype: Its antigen is as yet unknown.

5' RACE with UMI labels generated the TRB cDNA libraries. One entry per CDR3 protein, without DNA, is what TCRdb gives after re-calling the 5' RACE reads. The sample totals about 26,000 distinct CDR3 sequences; its top ten clones hold 2.8%. Germline loops: CDR1 MNHEY, CDR2 SVGAGI. The CDR3 is 14 residues long. Study-wide findings and caveats: Fresh PBMCs were used in most assays, and CXCR3 expression partially decreased after cryopreservation. CXCR3-expressing naive cells carried TRB CDR3s more hydrophobic than those of CXCR3-negative naive cells.

The V and J genes are TRBV6-5 and TRBJ2-3; lacking DNA, the TRBD2 call made by TCRdb goes unchecked. Sequencing input: naive CXCR3- CD8+ T cells from blood. Subset reported: CD45RO-CCR7+CD27+CD95- naive CD8+ T cells lacking CXCR3 (TNR3-). The TCR originated in a human donor in good health. Some clones in this sample may be carry-over from other donors' samples. The CDR3 reads CASSYGGITDTQYF.